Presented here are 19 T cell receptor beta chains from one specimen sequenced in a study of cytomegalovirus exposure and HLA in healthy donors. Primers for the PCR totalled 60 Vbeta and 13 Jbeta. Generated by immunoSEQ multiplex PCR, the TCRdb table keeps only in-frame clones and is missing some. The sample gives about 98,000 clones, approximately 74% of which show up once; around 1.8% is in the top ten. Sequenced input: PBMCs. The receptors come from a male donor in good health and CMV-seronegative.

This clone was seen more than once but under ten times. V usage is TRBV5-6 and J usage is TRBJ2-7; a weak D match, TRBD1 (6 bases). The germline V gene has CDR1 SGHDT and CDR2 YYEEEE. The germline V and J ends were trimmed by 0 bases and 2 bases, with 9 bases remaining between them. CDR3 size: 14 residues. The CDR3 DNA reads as TGTGCCAGCAGCTTGGCCGGGACACCCTACGAGCAGTACTTC. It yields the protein CASSLAGTPYEQYF.

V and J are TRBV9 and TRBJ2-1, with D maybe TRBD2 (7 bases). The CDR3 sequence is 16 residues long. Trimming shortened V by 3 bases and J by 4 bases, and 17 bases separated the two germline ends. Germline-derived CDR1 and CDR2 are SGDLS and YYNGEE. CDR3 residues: CASSEGETSLYNEQFF. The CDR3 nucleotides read TGTGCCAGCAGCGAGGGGGAGACTAGCCTATACAATGAGCAGTTCTTC.

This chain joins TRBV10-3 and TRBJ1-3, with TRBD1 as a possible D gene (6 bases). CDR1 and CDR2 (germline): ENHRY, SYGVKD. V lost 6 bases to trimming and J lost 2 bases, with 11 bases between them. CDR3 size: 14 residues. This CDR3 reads CAIRQGNAGNTIYF. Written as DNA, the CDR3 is TGTGCCATCAGACAGGGTAACGCTGGAAACACCATATATTTT.

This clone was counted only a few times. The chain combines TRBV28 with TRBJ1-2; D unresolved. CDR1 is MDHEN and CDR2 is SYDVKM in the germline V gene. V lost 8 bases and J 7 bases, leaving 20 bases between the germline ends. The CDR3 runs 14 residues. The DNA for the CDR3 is TGTGCCAGCGGTGAGAGCGGAACTCTCGTTGGCTACACCTTC. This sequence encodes CASGESGTLVGYTF.

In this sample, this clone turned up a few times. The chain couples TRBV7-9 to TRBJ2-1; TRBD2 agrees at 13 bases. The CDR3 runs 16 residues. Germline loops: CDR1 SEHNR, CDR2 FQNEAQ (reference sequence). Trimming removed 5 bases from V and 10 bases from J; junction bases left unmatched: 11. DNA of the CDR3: TGTGCCAGCAGCCTAACACTAGCGGGAGGGCCAAGGGAGCAGTTCTTC. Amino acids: CASSLTLAGGPREQFF.

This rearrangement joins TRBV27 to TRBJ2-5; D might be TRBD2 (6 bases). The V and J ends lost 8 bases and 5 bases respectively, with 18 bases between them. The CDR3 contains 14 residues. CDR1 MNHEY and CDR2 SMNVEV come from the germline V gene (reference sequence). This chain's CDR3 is CASGISGPGETQYF. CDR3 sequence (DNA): TGTGCCAGCGGAATTAGCGGCCCTGGGGAGACCCAGTACTTC.

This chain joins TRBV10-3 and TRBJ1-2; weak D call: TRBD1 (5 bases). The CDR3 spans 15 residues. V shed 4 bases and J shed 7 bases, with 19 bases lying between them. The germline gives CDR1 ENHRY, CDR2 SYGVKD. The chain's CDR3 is CAISGANLDSPGYTF. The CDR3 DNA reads TGTGCCATCAGTGGAGCAAACCTCGACAGTCCTGGCTACACCTTC.

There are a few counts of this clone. CDR3 loop: CASSAFGEGSPLHF. CDR3 DNA: TGTGCCAGCAGTGCGTTCGGGGAAGGTTCACCCCTCCACTTT. The V gene is TRBV2, the J gene TRBJ1-6; no definite D call. The CDR3 totals 14 residues. Germline CDR1 is SNHLY and CDR2 is FYNNEI. Trimming removed 4 bases from V and 9 bases from J, with 13 bases in between.

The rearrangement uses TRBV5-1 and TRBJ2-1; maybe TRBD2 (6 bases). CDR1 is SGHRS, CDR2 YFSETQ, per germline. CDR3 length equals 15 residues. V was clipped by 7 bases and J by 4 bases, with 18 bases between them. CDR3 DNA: TGCGCCAGCGAAAACGGGGGACTTTCGTACAATGAGCAGTTCTTC. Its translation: CASENGGLSYNEQFF.

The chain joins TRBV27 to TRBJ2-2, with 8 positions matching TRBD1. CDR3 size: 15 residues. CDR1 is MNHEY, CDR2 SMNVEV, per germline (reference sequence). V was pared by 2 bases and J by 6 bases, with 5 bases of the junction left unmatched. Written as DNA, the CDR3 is TGTGCCAGCAGTTTAATCTCAGGGGGCTCCGGGGAGCTGTTTTTT. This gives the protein CASSLISGGSGELFF.

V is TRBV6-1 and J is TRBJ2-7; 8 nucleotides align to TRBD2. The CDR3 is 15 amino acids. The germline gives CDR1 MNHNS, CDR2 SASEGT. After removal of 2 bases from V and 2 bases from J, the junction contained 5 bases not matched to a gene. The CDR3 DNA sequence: TGTGCCAGCAGTGAACCGGGAGGGTTCGCCTACGAGCAGTACTTC. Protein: CASSEPGGFAYEQYF.

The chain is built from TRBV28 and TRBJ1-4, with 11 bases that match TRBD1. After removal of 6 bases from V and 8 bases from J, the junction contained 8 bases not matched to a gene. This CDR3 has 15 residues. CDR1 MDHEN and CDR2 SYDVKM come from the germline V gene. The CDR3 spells CASSRDRDRGEKLFF. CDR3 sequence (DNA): TGTGCCAGCAGCCGAGACCGGGACAGGGGGGAAAAACTGTTTTTT. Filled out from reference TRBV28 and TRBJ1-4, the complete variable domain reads DVKVTQSSRYLVKRTGEKVFLECVQDMDHENMFWYRQDPGLGLRLIYFSYDVKMKEKGDIPEGYSVSREKKERFSLILESASTNQTSMYLCASSRDRDRGEKLFFGSGTQLSVL.

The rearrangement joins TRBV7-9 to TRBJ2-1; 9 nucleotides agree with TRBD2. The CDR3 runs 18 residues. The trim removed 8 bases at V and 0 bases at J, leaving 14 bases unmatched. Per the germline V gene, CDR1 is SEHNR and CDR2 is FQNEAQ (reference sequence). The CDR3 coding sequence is TGTGCCAGCTTTTTAGCTAGCGGGGCGGTTAACTCCTACAATGAGCAGTTCTTC. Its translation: CASFLASGAVNSYNEQFF. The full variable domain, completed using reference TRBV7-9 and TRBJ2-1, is DTGVSQNPRHKITKRGQNVTFRCDPISEHNRLYWYRQTLGQGPEFLTYFQNEAQLEKSRLLSDRFSAERPKGSFSTLEIQRTEQGDSAMYLCASFLASGAVNSYNEQFFGPGTRLTVL.

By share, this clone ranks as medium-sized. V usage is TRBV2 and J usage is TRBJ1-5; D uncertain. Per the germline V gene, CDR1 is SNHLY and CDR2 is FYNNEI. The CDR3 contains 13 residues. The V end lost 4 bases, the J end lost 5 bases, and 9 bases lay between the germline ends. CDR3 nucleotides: TGTGCCAGCAGTGTGTACATGGATCAGCCCCAGCATTTT. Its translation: CASSVYMDQPQHF.

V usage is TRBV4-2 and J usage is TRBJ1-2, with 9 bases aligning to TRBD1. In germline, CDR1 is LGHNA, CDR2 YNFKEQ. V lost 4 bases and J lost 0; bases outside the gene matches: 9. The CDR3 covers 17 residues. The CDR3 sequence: CASSPSTGGNTNYGYTF. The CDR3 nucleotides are TGTGCCAGCAGCCCCTCAACAGGGGGCAATACTAACTATGGCTACACCTTC.

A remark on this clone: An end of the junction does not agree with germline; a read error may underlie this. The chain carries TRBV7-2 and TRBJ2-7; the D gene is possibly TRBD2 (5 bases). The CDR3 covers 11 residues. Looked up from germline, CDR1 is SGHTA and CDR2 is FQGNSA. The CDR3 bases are TGCTTGGCCGGGGATAACTACGAGCAGTACTTC. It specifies CLAGDNYEQYF.

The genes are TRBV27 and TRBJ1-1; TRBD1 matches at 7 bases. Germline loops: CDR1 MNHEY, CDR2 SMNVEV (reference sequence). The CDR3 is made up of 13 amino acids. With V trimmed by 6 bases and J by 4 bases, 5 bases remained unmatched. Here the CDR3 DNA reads TGTGCCAGCAGGAACAGGGGTTCCACTGAAGCTTTCTTT. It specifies CASRNRGSTEAFF.

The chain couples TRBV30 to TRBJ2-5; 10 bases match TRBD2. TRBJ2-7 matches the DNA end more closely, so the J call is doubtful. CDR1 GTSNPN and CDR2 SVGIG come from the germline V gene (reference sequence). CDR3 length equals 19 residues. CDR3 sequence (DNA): TGTGCCTGGAGTGTACTGCGGAGCGGGAGGGCCTCCTTCTCCTACGAGCAGTACTTC. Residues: CAWSVLRSGRASFSYEQYF.

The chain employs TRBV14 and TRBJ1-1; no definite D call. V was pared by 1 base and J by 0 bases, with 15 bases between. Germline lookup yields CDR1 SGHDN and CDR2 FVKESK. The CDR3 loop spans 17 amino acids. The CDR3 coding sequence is TGTGCCAGCAGCCAAGTTTATCAGGTCCATATGAACACTGAAGCTTTCTTT. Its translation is CASSQVYQVHMNTEAFF.